This TCR beta chain comes out of a study of blood T cells in healthy people across ages. For the second PCR, which ran for about 7 to 12 cycles, a sample-barcoded 5' primer and a J-beta primer mix were used. TCRdb processed the 5' RACE reads anew with MiXCR; each CDR3 protein has one entry. The table lists around 940,000 distinct CDR3 sequences, roughly 51% of them singletons, with about 20% in the top ten. The TCR comes from a woman aged 55-70 years in good health. The specimen was blood.

The CDR3 protein is CAISESSGTGAYEQYF. The DNA of the CDR3 is TGTGCCATCAGTGAGTCGTCGGGCACCGGGGCCTACGAGCAGTACTTC. The rearrangement uses TRBV10-3 and TRBJ2-7; D may be TRBD2 (5 bases). Germline V lookup: CDR1 ENHRY, CDR2 SYGVKD. The CDR3 totals 16 residues. Trimming took off 0 bases at V and 2 bases at J, with 14 bases between the two ends.